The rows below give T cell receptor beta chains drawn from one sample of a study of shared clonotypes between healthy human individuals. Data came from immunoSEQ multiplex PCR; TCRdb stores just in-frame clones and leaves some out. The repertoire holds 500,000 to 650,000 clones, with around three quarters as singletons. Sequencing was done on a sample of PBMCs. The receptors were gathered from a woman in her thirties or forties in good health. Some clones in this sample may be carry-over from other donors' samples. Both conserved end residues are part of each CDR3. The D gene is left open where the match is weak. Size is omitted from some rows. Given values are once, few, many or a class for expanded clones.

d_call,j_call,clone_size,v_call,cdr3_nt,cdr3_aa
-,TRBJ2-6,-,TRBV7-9,TGTGCCAGCAGCTTAGAAGGGGGCTCTGGGGCCAACGTCCTGACTTTC,CASSLEGGSGANVLTF
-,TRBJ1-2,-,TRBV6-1,TGTGCCAGCAGTATGTGGACAGATTATGGCTACACCTTC,CASSMWTDYGYTF
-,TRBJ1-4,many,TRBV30,TGTGCCTGGAGTTTGGGATTTAATGAAAAACTGTTTTTT,CAWSLGFNEKLFF
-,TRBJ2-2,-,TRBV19,TGTGCCAGTAGTTTCCAGACAACCGGGGAGCTGTTTTTT,CASSFQTTGELFF
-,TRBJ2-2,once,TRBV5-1,TGCGCCAGCAGCTTGGGGCTGCTAGCCGGGGAGCTGTTTTTT,CASSLGLLAGELFF
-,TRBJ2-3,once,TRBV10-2,TGCGCCAGCAGTGTGGTCGCTAGCACAGATACGCAGTATTTT,CASSVVASTDTQYF
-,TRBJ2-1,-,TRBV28,TGTGCCAGCAGTATCCGACTCTTCCGACCCAATGAGCAGTTCTTC,CASSIRLFRPNEQFF
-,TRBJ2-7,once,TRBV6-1,TGTGCCAGCAGGACTCCTGCCTACGAGCAGTACTTC,CASRTPAYEQYF
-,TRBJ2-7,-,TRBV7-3,TGTGCCAGCAGCACGGGACGGAATTACGAGCAGTACTTC,CASSTGRNYEQYF
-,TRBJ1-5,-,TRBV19,TGTGCCAGTAGTATCTTGAGAGGTCAGCCCCAGCATTTT,CASSILRGQPQHF
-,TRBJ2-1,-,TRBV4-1,TGCGCCAGCAGCCAAGGCCAAATCTACAATGAGCAGTTCTTC,CASSQGQIYNEQFF
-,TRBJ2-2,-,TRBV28,TGTGCCAGCAGCCCCCCCCAGGCCCACACCGGGGAGCTGTTTTTT,CASSPPQAHTGELFF
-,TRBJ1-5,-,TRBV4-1,TGCGCCAGCAGCCAAGGGTACAATCAGCCCCAGCATTTT,CASSQGYNQPQHF
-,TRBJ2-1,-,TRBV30,TGTGCCTGGAGTGTATACCCCCCTGTGGAGGGGTTCAATGAGCAGTTCTTC,CAWSVYPPVEGFNEQFF
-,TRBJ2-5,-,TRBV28,TGTGCCAGCAGTCCCCCGGGATTCCAAGAGACCCAGTACTTC,CASSPPGFQETQYF
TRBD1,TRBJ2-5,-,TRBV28,TGTGCCAGCAGTTCGGGGACAGCCGGGTACCAAGAGACCCAGTACTTC,CASSSGTAGYQETQYF
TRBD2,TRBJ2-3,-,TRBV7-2,TGTGCCAGCAGCCTCGGGACTAGCTGGGCAGATACGCAGTATTTT,CASSLGTSWADTQYF
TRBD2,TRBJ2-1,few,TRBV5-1,TGCGCCAGCAGCTCACAACCCAGCGGGGACAATGAGCAGTTCTTC,CASSSQPSGDNEQFF
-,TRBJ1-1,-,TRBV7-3,TGTGCCAGCAGCGCGGACAGTTGGAACACTGAAGCTTTCTTT,CASSADSWNTEAFF
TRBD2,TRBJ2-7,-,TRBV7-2,TGTGCCAGCAGCTTAGCCCGGGGGGAGGGCGAGCAGTACTTC,CASSLARGEGEQYF
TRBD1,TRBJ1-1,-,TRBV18,TGTGCCAGCTCACCCACCCGGACAGGGGGCCGCACTGAAGCTTTCTTT,CASSPTRTGGRTEAFF
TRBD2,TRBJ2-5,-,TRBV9,TGTGCCAGCAGCGAGAAGGGGCTAGCGGGAGTGGAGACCCAGTACTTC,CASSEKGLAGVETQYF
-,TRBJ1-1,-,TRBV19,TGTGCCAGTAGATCACGAGGACAGCAAAACACTGAAGCTTTCTTT,CASRSRGQQNTEAFF
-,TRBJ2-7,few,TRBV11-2,TGTGCCAGCAGCTTAGATAGGGGGGGCGCGGGGTACGAGCAGTACTTC,CASSLDRGGAGYEQYF
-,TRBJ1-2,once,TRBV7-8,TGTGCCAGCAGCTTAAGACGGGGGGTTAACTATGGCTACACCTTC,CASSLRRGVNYGYTF
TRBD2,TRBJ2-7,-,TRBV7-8,TGTGCCAGCAGTCTAGCGGGGAGACACAGAATCTACGAGCAGTACTTC,CASSLAGRHRIYEQYF
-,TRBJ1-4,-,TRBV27,TGTGCCAGCAGTTTAGGGCGGACTAATGAAAAACTGTTTTTT,CASSLGRTNEKLFF
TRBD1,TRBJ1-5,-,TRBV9,TGTGCCAGCAGTGCCGGGACAGGAGATCAGCCCCAGCATTTT,CASSAGTGDQPQHF
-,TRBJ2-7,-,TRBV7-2,TGTGCCAGCAGCTCCAGGGGCCCCTACGAGCAGTACTTC,CASSSRGPYEQYF
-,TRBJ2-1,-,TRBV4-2,TGTGCCAGCAGCCAAGAGGCCCAATCTTCTTACAATGAGCAGTTCTTC,CASSQEAQSSYNEQFF
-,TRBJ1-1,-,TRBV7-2,TGTGCCAGCAGCTTAGTACAGATGAACACTGAAGCTTTCTTT,CASSLVQMNTEAFF
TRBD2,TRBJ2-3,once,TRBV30,TGTGCCTGGAGTGTAGCGGGAGGGTGGGATACGCAGTATTTT,CAWSVAGGWDTQYF
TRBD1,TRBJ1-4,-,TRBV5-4,TGTGCCAGCAGCATCGACAGGGTTGGTGAAAAACTGTTTTTT,CASSIDRVGEKLFF
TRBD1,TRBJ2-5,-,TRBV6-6,TGTGCCAGCCGCGGGACAGGGGGCGGGGAGACCCAGTACTTC,CASRGTGGGETQYF
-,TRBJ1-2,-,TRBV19,TGTGCCAGTAGCCGGGGGGCGCGAGGCTACACCTTC,CASSRGARGYTF
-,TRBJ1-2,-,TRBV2,TGTGCCAGCAGTGAGCTACAGGGTGTCTATGGCTACACCTTC,CASSELQGVYGYTF
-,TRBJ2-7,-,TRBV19,TGTGCCAGTAGTATAGGTACAACCTACGAGCAGTACTTC,CASSIGTTYEQYF
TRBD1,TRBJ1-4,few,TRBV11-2,TGTGCCAGCAGCTTAGACAGTGGACAGGGTGGTGAAAAACTGTTTTTT,CASSLDSGQGGEKLFF
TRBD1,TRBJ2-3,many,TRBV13,TGTGCCAGCAGCCCGAGGGACAGGAACACAGATACGCAGTATTTT,CASSPRDRNTDTQYF
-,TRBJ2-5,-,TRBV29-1,TGCAGCGTTGAAGTGAGCAGAGCGCTCCAGTACTTC,CSVEVSRALQYF
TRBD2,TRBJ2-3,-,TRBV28,TGTGCCAGTAGACTAGCGTCTAGCACAGATACGCAGTATTTT,CASRLASSTDTQYF
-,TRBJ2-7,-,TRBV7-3,TGTGCCAGCAGCCCACGACAGACCCCCTACGAGCAGTACTTC,CASSPRQTPYEQYF
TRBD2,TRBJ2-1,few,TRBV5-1,TGCGCCAGCAGCTTGACTAGCGGGAGTAATGAGCAGTTCTTC,CASSLTSGSNEQFF
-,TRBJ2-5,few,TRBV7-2,TGTGCCAGCAGCTTAGATGTTGGACAAGAGACCCAGTACTTC,CASSLDVGQETQYF
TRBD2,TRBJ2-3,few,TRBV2,TGTGCCAGCAGTGAAGCGAGAATAGCGGGAGACCCGTATTTT,CASSEARIAGDPYF
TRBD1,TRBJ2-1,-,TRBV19,TGTGCCACCCGTTGGGGACAGAGCTCCTACAATGAGCAGTTCTTC,CATRWGQSSYNEQFF
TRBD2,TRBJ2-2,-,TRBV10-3,TGTGCCCTCCGACTAGCCGCCGGGGGGGAGCTGTTTTTT,CALRLAAGGELFF
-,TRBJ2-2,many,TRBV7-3,TGTGCCAGCAGCCCCGTGGCAGAGAACACCGGGGAGCTGTTTTTT,CASSPVAENTGELFF
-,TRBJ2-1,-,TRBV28,TGTGCCAGCAGTTTCGTCATTTTGGGGAAGGAGCAGTTCTTC,CASSFVILGKEQFF
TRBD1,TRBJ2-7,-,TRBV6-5,TGTGCCAGCAGCGCGATCCGGGACAGGGACTACGAGCAGTACTTC,CASSAIRDRDYEQYF
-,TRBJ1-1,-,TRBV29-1,TGCAGCGTTGTACCGGCAACGAACACTGAAGCTTTCTTT,CSVVPATNTEAFF
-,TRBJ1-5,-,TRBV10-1,TGCGCCAGCAGTGAGCCCGAGGGGAGGACAGCTTATAGCAATCAGCCCCAGCATTTT,CASSEPEGRTAYSNQPQHF
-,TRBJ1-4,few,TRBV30,TGTGCCTGGAGTGTACGCGGAACTAATGAAAAACTGTTTTTT,CAWSVRGTNEKLFF